This T cell receptor (beta chain) came from a study of T cell responses to AZD1222 COVID-19 vaccine. About the research overall: Doses given second, at about 4 or about 12 weeks, were pooled. Study observations and caveats: Only six or seven AZD1222 recipients tested seropositive at baseline.

CDR1 SNHLY and CDR2 FYNNEI come from the germline V gene. V gave up 4 bases and J gave up 0 bases, with 10 bases separating them. The CDR3 is 15 residues long. Here immunoSEQ multiplex PCR was the method, and the copy in TCRdb shows in-frame clones only, minus some. Among around 150,000 clones, roughly 80% were seen once, and the ten largest hold about 4%. There are a few counts of this clone. Antigen: not known. The rearrangement links TRBV2 to TRBJ1-3; D unresolved. The TCR originated in an adult in good health. The input for sequencing was peripheral blood, taken on day 0 of AZD1222 vaccination. The CDR3 loop reads CASSGDTFSGNTIYF. CDR3 in DNA: TGTGCCAGCAGTGGCGACACCTTCTCTGGAAACACCATATATTTT.